The 32 T cell receptor beta chains given below trace back to one sample, sequenced in a study of T cell repertoires in cytomegalovirus infection. Antigens of these TCRs are unknown. TCRdb independently ran MiXCR on the reads; one entry per CDR3 protein. In the table there are approximately 1,000,000 distinct CDR3 sequences, roughly 30% of which are singletons. The sample here was cultured CD8+ T cells from PBMCs, taken from culture after CMV antigen stimulation. The source is a human donor in good health (CMV status not recorded). Some clones in this sample may be carry-over from other donors' samples.

This clonotype has a handful of counts. The chain uses TRBV6-5 and TRBJ1-1; TRBD1 agrees at 12 bases. This CDR3 is 15 amino acids long. Looked up from germline, CDR1 is MNHEY and CDR2 is SVGAGI. Trimming took 4 bases from V and 6 from J; bases not matched to a gene: 6. As DNA, the CDR3 is TGTGCCAGCAGTTCGGGACAGGGGGCAAGGGCTGAAGCTTTCTTT. It encodes CASSSGQGARAEAFF.

Comments on this clonotype: This may arise from a read error, as a much more abundant clone is one base away. V is TRBV7-3 and J is TRBJ1-5, with D perhaps TRBD1 (6 bases). This CDR3 is 17 amino acids long. Germline assignment: CDR1 SGHTA and CDR2 FQGTGA. For the CDR3, the DNA is TGTGCCAGCAGCTTAACGGGGGCAGCCGGGAGCAATCGGCCCCAGCATTTT. This gives the protein CASSLTGAAGSNRPQHF.

The chain recombines TRBV7-4 with TRBJ1-2; D not certain. With 5 bases removed from V and 3 bases from J, the gap between germline ends came to 19 bases. This CDR3 comprises 16 residues. The germline gives CDR1 SGHVT, CDR2 SQSDAQ. This chain's CDR3 is CASSALARTDDYGYTF. DNA for the CDR3: TGTGCCAGCAGCGCCCTGGCCCGGACGGATGACTATGGCTACACCTTC.

This clonotype was detected a few times. This sequence joins TRBV4-3 and TRBJ1-1; 8 nucleotides match TRBD1. The CDR3 extends over 15 amino acids. Germline V gene sequence: CDR1 LGHNA, CDR2 YSLEER. Trimming at V came to 1 base and at J to 5 bases, leaving 6 bases not matched to a gene. As DNA, the CDR3 is TGCGCCAGCAGCCAAGGTGACAGGGGTGGGACTGAAGCTTTCTTT. Translating it yields CASSQGDRGGTEAFF.

This clonotype was found a few times. This chain links TRBV12-3 or TRBV12-4 with TRBJ1-3; D remains unclear. CDR3 length equals 14 residues. Deletions cut 5 bases from V and 1 base from J, with 9 bases between. The CDR3 region has the DNA TGTGCCAGCAGTCCCTCGCAATCTGGAAACACCATATATTTT. Residues: CASSPSQSGNTIYF.

This clonotype was observed many times. V and J are TRBV12-3 or TRBV12-4 and TRBJ2-5, with D possibly TRBD2 on 6 matching bases. The CDR3 is made up of 14 amino acids. The V and J ends lost 0 bases and 5 bases respectively, with 10 bases between them. The DNA for the CDR3 is TGTGCCAGCAGTTTAGCGCGGGACCGGGAGACCCAGTACTTC. Its protein is CASSLARDRETQYF.

The genes are TRBV19 and TRBJ1-2, with TRBD1 matching over 7 bases. V was pared by 7 bases and J by 4 bases, with 3 bases of the junction left unmatched. The CDR3 sequence is 12 residues long. In germline, CDR1 is LNHDA, CDR2 SQIVND (reference sequence). Written as DNA, the CDR3 is TGTGCCAGTATGAACAGGGGCTATGGCTACACCTTC. Its protein is CASMNRGYGYTF. Complete variable domain (other parts from reference TRBV19 and TRBJ1-2): DGGITQSPKYLFRKEGQNVTLSCEQNLNHDAMYWYRQDPGQGLRLIYYSQIVNDFQKGDIAEGYSVSREKKESFPLTVTSAQKNPTAFYLCASMNRGYGYTFGSGTRLTVV.

This clonotype has just a few counts. The chain employs TRBV27 and TRBJ2-1, with TRBD2 matching 12 bases. CDR3 length equals 16 residues. Germline CDR1 reads MNHEY; CDR2 reads SMNVEV (reference sequence). After removal of 4 bases from V and 6 bases from J, the junction contained 7 bases not matched to a gene. CDR3 DNA: TGTGCCAGCAGTTATTTGGGACTAGCGGGCCCCAATGAGCAGTTCTTC. Translated, it gives CASSYLGLAGPNEQFF.

The chain employs TRBV12-3 or TRBV12-4 and TRBJ1-2, with a weak D call TRBD1 (5 bases). The CDR3 covers 15 residues. Between the trimmed V and J ends, which lost 4 bases and 2 bases, there was a span of 14 bases. CDR3 in DNA: TGTGCCAGCAGTTCATTTCTGGGGGGGAACTATGGCTACACCTTC. This codes for CASSSFLGGNYGYTF.

The genes are TRBV12-3 or TRBV12-4 and TRBJ1-1; D gene uncertain. The CDR3 contains 12 residues. The V end was cut by 6 bases, the J end by 3 bases, with 8 bases between. CDR3 sequence: CASRTTYTEAFF. CDR3 DNA: TGTGCCAGCAGAACTACTTACACTGAAGCTTTCTTT.

This clonotype was detected a few times. The chain carries TRBV12-3 or TRBV12-4 and TRBJ1-1; possibly TRBD1 for D (5 bases). Trimming removed 1 base at V and 4 bases at J, with 7 bases between. The CDR3 loop spans 13 amino acids. The CDR3 nucleotides read TGTGCCAGCAGTTTAGGGGACGCCACTGAAGCTTTCTTT. Residues: CASSLGDATEAFF.

The table lists this clonotype with a few counts. The chain joins TRBV19 to TRBJ1-1; D not certain. Trimming removed 3 bases from V and 4 bases from J, with 15 bases in between. The CDR3 spans 15 residues. Germline V CDR1 and CDR2: LNHDA, SQIVND (reference sequence). The CDR3 reads CASSISGSMATEAFF. DNA of the CDR3: TGTGCCAGTAGTATTTCCGGGAGTATGGCCACTGAAGCTTTCTTT.

The rearrangement uses TRBV10-2 and TRBJ1-3; no reliable D call. Germline V gene sequence: CDR1 WSHSY, CDR2 SAAADI. This CDR3 contains 15 residues. V was shortened by 3 bases and J by 1 base, with 10 bases between the two germline ends. Written as DNA, the CDR3 is TGCGCCAGCAGTGACCCGGGAGAGTCTGGAAACACCATATATTTT. It specifies CASSDPGESGNTIYF.

This clonotype occurred a few times. This chain joins TRBV20-1 and TRBJ2-1; 9 nucleotides agree with TRBD1. The CDR3 sequence is 16 residues long. Germline V gene sequence: CDR1 DFQATT, CDR2 SNEGSKA (reference sequence). The J segment lost 3 bases and the V segment lost 5 bases, leaving 11 bases of the junction unmatched. CDR3 nucleotide sequence: TGCAGTGCTCGCCATCCCGGGACAGGGCACTACAATGAGCAGTTCTTC. Its protein is CSARHPGTGHYNEQFF.

The rearrangement joins TRBV2 to TRBJ2-5, with unresolved D. The CDR3 is 16 amino acids. The germline V gene has CDR1 SNHLY and CDR2 FYNNEI. Trimming removed 2 bases at V and 1 base at J, with 14 bases between. DNA for the CDR3: TGTGCCAGCAGTGAACATGCGGAAACCACCCAAGAGACCCAGTACTTC. This translates into CASSEHAETTQETQYF.

This clonotype was counted ten times or more. The rearrangement joins TRBV7-2 to TRBJ2-7, with TRBD2 matching 14 bases. Germline values: CDR1 SGHTA, CDR2 FQGNSA. This CDR3 comprises 17 residues. With V trimmed by 1 base and J by 4 bases, 6 bases remained unmatched. The CDR3 protein is CASSLVTGTSGGYEQYV. The CDR3 DNA reads TGTGCCAGCAGCTTAGTTACCGGGACTAGCGGGGGTTACGAGCAGTACGTC.

The chain combines TRBV7-2 with TRBJ1-5; D may be TRBD1 (5 bases). There are 13 residues in the CDR3. Germline V gene sequence: CDR1 SGHTA, CDR2 FQGNSA. V was cut by 6 bases and J by 5 bases, with 11 bases left in between. The CDR3 region is CASSSGIYQPQHF. CDR3 nucleotide sequence: TGTGCCAGCAGTTCAGGGATTTATCAGCCCCAGCATTTT. The full variable domain, rest sourced from reference TRBV7-2 and TRBJ1-5, is GAGVSQSPSNKVTEKGKDVELRCDPISGHTALYWYRQSLGQGLEFLIYFQGNSAPDKSGLPSDRFSAERTGGSVSTLTIQRTQQEDSAVYLCASSSGIYQPQHFGDGTRLSIL.

This clonotype was recorded a few times. V is TRBV7-8 and J is TRBJ2-7, with D maybe TRBD1 (6 bases). Germline V lookup: CDR1 SGHVS, CDR2 FQNEAQ. V dropped 4 bases and J dropped 6 bases, with 13 bases sitting between them. CDR3 length: 13 amino acids. The CDR3 bases are TGTGCCAGCAGCTCCGGGACACGGGGCGAGCAGTACGTC. Its protein is CASSSGTRGEQYV.

CDR3 nucleotide sequence: TGTGCCACCAGCGAGGGACTTTACACAGATACGCAGTATTTT. Encoded protein: CATSEGLYTDTQYF. The chain couples TRBV15 to TRBJ2-3, with D maybe TRBD2 (6 bases). Trimming stripped 5 bases from V and 2 bases from J, with 11 bases between. The CDR3 is made up of 14 amino acids. Germline loops: CDR1 LNHNV, CDR2 YYDKDF (reference sequence).

The sample holds a few counts of this clonotype. The rearrangement joins TRBV19 to TRBJ2-3; D gene uncertain. The CDR3 is 14 amino acids. Germline V gene lookup returns CDR1 LNHDA and CDR2 SQIVND (reference sequence). V lost 6 bases and J lost 2, with 12 bases in between. CDR3 sequence reads: CASRSDGSTDTQYF. The CDR3 nucleotides are TGTGCCAGTAGATCGGACGGATCCACAGATACGCAGTATTTT.

This rearrangement joins TRBV9 to TRBJ1-1, with a weak D call TRBD1 (5 bases). The CDR3 consists of 15 residues. In germline, CDR1 is SGDLS, CDR2 YYNGEE. Between the trimmed V and J ends, which lost 2 bases and 3 bases, there was a span of 14 bases. Here the CDR3 DNA reads TGTGCCAGCAGCGTTAGGACAATCGAGGACACTGAAGCTTTCTTT. Translating gives CASSVRTIEDTEAFF.

About this clonotype itself: One end of the junction varies from germline; a read error may be responsible. The V gene is TRBV7-6, the J gene TRBJ2-7; no clear D. This CDR3 comprises 11 residues. From germline, CDR1 is SGHVS and CDR2 FNYEAQ. CDR3 nucleotides: TGTGCCAGCAACTTAGGCGGCGAGCAGTACTTC. It translates to CASNLGGEQYF.

This chain uses TRBV6-6 with TRBJ2-7, with a tentative D call TRBD2 (5 bases). V gave up 0 bases and J gave up 3 bases, with 18 bases separating them. This CDR3 has 17 amino acids. CDR1 is MNHNY and CDR2 is SVGAGI in the germline V gene (reference sequence). CDR3 sequence: CASSYSMVEVRYYEQYF. Here the CDR3 DNA reads TGTGCCAGCAGTTACTCGATGGTGGAGGTACGTTACTACGAGCAGTACTTC.

V is TRBV27 and J is TRBJ2-5; 9 nucleotides align to TRBD2. CDR1 and CDR2 (germline): MNHEY, SMNVEV (reference sequence). V was clipped by 5 bases and J by 6 bases; unmatched bases: 10. The length of the CDR3 is 15 residues. CDR3 protein: CASSPGSGGRKTQYF. Here the CDR3 DNA reads TGTGCCAGCAGTCCAGGCAGCGGGGGGAGAAAGACCCAGTACTTC.

This clonotype occurred many times. This chain uses TRBV7-6 with TRBJ2-7; D remains unclear. The germline V gene encodes CDR1 SGHVS and CDR2 FNYEAQ. There are 13 residues in the CDR3. Trimming shortened V by 4 bases and J by 5 bases, and 12 bases separated the two germline ends. CDR3 loop: CASSSKLLDEQYF. The CDR3 nucleotides read TGTGCCAGCAGCTCGAAACTGCTTGACGAGCAGTACTTC.

The chain is built from TRBV10-2 and TRBJ1-1, with D hard to call. There are 14 residues in the CDR3. Trimming pared 0 bases from V and 5 bases from J, leaving 10 bases between. Germline loops: CDR1 WSHSY, CDR2 SAAADI. CDR3 in DNA: TGCGCCAGCAGTGAGTCCGGCTTTGGGACTGAAGCTTTCTTT. This encodes CASSESGFGTEAFF.

The gene calls are TRBV6-5 and TRBJ2-1; 7 bases agree with TRBD2. Germline V lookup: CDR1 MNHEY, CDR2 SVGAGI. The V and J ends lost 0 bases and 10 bases, in that order; junction bases with no gene match: 3. The CDR3 has 13 residues. As DNA, the CDR3 is TGTGCCAGCAGTTACTCACGGGGGGTCGAGCAGTTCTTC. This codes for CASSYSRGVEQFF.

A note on this clonotype: A much bigger clone sits one base away, suggesting this may be a read error. J is TRBJ2-1 and V is TRBV6-5; the D is unclear. Deletions cut 6 bases from V and 10 bases from J, with 10 bases between. This CDR3 contains 11 residues. The V gene's germline CDR1 is MNHEY and CDR2 SVGAGI. CDR3: CASRRVYEQFF. CDR3 bases: TGTGCCAGCAGAAGGGTGTACGAGCAGTTCTTC.

This clonotype turned up a few times. The rearrangement joins TRBV7-4 to TRBJ2-7; 9 positions agree with TRBD1. CDR1 is SGHVT, CDR2 SQSDAQ, per germline. The CDR3 runs 17 residues. V dropped 3 bases and J dropped 4; count of bases not matched to a gene: 13. The CDR3 here is CASSFCRTGTGKYEQYV. CDR3 nucleotides: TGTGCCAGCAGCTTCTGCCGAACCGGGACAGGGAAATACGAGCAGTACGTC.

This clonotype was seen a few times. This sequence joins TRBV19 and TRBJ2-1, with D perhaps TRBD1 or TRBD2 (5 bases each). Trimming took off 1 base at V and 8 bases at J, with 9 bases between the two ends. In germline, CDR1 is LNHDA, CDR2 SQIVND (reference sequence). CDR3 size: 13 residues. The DNA of the CDR3 is TGTGCCAGTAGTATAGGTGAGGGGTATGAGCAGTTCTTC. Translation: CASSIGEGYEQFF.

This clonotype has more than one count but fewer than ten. CDR3 loop: CASSLRAAEPSGNTIYF. The CDR3 DNA follows: TGTGCCAGCAGTTTGAGGGCCGCGGAACCCTCTGGAAACACCATATATTTT. The V gene is TRBV27, the J gene TRBJ1-3; D is uncertain. The germline V gene encodes CDR1 MNHEY and CDR2 SMNVEV (reference sequence). The V gene lost 3 bases and the J gene lost 0 bases, with 15 bases spanning the gap. The CDR3 sequence is 17 residues long.

This clonotype was seen a few times. This chain links TRBV7-6 with TRBJ1-2; 7 positions agree with TRBD1. J gave up 4 bases and V 5 bases, and 13 bases lay outside the gene matches. CDR3 length: 16 amino acids. Germline values: CDR1 SGHVS, CDR2 FNYEAQ. The CDR3 bases are TGTGCCAGCAGCATTACACAAGGGGGCGCGAGCTATGGCTACACCTTC. This encodes CASSITQGGASYGYTF.